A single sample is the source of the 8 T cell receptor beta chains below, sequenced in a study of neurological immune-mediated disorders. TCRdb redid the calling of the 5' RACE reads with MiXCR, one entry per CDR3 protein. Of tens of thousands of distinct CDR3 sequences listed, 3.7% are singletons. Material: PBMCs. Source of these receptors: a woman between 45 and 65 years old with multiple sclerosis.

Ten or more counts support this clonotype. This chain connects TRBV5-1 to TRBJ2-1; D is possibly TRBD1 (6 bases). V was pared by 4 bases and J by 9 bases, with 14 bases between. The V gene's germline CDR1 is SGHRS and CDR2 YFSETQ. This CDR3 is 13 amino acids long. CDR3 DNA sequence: TGCGCCAGCAGCACCCCTCCACAGGGTGAGCAGTTCTTC. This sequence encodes CASSTPPQGEQFF. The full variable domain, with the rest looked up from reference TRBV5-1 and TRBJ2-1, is KAGVTQTPRYLIKTRGQQVTLSCSPISGHRSVSWYQQTPGQGLQFLFEYFSETQRNKGNFPGRFSGRQFSNSRSEMNVSTLELGDSALYLCASSTPPQGEQFFGPGTRLTVL.

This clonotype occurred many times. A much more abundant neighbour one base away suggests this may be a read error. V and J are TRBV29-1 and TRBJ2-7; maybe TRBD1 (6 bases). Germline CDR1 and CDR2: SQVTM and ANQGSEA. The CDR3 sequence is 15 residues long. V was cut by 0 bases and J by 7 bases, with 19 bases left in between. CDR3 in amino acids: CSVEEGEVTGKEQYF. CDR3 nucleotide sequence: TGCAGCGTTGAAGAGGGGGAAGTAACAGGGAAAGAGCAGTACTTC.

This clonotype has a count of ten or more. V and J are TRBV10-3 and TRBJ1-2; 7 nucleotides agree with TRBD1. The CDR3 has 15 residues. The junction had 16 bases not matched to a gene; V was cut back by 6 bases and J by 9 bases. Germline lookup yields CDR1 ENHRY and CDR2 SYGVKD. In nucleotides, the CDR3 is TGTGCCATCAGGCCCGGCCGGGACAGCGTGAGTAGCTACACCTTC. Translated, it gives CAIRPGRDSVSSYTF.

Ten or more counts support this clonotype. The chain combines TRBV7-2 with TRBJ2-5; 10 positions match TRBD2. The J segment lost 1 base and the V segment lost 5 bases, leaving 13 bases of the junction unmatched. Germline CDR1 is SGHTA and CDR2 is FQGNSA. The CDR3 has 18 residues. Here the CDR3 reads CASSTLVNSGRIQETQYF. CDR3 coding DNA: TGTGCCAGCAGCACCCTTGTTAATAGCGGGAGGATCCAAGAGACCCAGTACTTC.

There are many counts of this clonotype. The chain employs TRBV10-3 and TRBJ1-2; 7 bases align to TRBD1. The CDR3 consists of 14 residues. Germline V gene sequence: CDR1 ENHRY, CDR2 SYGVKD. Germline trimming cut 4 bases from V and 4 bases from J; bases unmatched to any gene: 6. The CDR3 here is CAISGGGQIYGYTF. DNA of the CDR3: TGTGCCATCAGTGGAGGGGGACAGATCTATGGCTACACCTTC.

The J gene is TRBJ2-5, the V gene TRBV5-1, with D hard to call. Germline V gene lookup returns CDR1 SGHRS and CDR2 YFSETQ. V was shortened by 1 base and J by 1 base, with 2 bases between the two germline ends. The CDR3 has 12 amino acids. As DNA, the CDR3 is TGCGCCAGCAGCTTGACCCAAGAGACCCAGTACTTC. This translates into CASSLTQETQYF.

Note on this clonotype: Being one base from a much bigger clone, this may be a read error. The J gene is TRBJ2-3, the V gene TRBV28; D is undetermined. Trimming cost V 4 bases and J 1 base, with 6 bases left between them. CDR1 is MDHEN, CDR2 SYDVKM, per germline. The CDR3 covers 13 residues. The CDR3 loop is CASSWLGTDTQYF. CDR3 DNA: TGTGCCAGCAGTTGGTTAGGCACAGATACGCAGTATTTT. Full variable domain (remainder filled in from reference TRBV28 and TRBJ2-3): DVKVTQSSRYLVKRTGEKVFLECVQDMDHENMFWYRQDPGLGLRLIYFSYDVKMKEKGDIPEGYSVSREKKERFSLILESASTNQTSMYLCASSWLGTDTQYFGPGTRLTVL.

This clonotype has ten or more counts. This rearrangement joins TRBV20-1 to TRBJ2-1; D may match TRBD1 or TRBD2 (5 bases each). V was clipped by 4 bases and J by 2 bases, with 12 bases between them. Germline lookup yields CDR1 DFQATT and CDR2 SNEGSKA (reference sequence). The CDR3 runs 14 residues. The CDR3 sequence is CSANSRDAYNEQFF. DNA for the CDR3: TGCAGTGCTAACTCCAGGGACGCCTACAATGAGCAGTTCTTC.